Sequencing of this T cell receptor beta chain was carried out in a study of blood T cells in healthy people across ages. Study-level findings and limits: Estimates drawn from one million T cells were deemed to understate diversity.

Of note for this clonotype: Its antigen is unidentified.

With a J-beta primer mix and a sample-barcoded 5' primer, a second PCR ran about 6 to 11 cycles. TCRdb redid the calling of the 5' RACE reads with MiXCR, one entry per CDR3 protein. The table shows 380,000 or so distinct CDR3 sequences, with approximately 47% occurring only once. This clonotype was sampled from a man between 60 and 75 years old in good health. Sequencing was done on a sample of blood.

CDR3 sequence (DNA): TGTGCCAGCAGTGACCTCCTAGCGGGAGGGGGAAATGAGCAGTTCTTC. Its translation is CASSDLLAGGGNEQFF. The chain employs TRBV6-2 or TRBV6-3 and TRBJ2-1, with TRBD2 identical over 12 bases. Losses at the gene ends were 5 bases for V and 7 bases for J; bases not matched to a gene: 9. CDR1 and CDR2 (germline): MNHEY, SVGEGT. CDR3 length: 16 residues.